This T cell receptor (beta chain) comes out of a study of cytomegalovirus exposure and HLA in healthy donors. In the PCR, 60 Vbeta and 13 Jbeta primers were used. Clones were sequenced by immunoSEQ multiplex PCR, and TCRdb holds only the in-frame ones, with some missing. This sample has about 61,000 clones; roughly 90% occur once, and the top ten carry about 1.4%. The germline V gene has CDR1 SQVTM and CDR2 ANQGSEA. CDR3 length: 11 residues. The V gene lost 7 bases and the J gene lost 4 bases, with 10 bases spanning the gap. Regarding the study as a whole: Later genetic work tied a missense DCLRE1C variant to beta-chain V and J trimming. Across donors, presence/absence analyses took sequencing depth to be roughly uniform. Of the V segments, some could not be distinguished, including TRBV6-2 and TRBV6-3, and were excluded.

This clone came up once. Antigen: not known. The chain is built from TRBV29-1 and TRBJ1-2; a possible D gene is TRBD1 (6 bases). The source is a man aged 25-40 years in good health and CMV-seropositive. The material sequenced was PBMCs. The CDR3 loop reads CSAVDSYGYTF. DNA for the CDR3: TGCAGCGCCGTGGACAGCTATGGCTACACCTTC.